What follows describes a single T cell receptor (beta chain). Its antigen is still unknown. Base qualities are not recorded, but no much larger clone differs from it by a single base. The data belong to a study of T cells in Graves' hyperthyroidism and ophthalmopathy (dated by TCRdb to the late 2010s). Concerning the study at large: Peripheral blood samples were taken at the time of initial diagnosis, prior to any treatment. Whether ophthalmopathy could be predicted prospectively was tested in an independent validation cohort made up of about 18 hyperthyroidism patients plus 17 patients who later progressed to ophthalmopathy. The roughly 99 discovery patients were divided at random into training and test sets in a 7:3 ratio. After blood sampling, hyperthyroidism patients were treated with methimazole at a starting dose of 30 mg daily, and ophthalmopathy patients were treated with high-dose intravenous methylprednisolone. To identify TCR V-J signatures that set the groups apart, the researchers used a discovery cohort of 100 patients, made up of around 42 with Graves' ophthalmopathy and about 55 with stable Graves' hyperthyroidism. According to the paper, TCR Vbeta CDR3 sequencing was carried out on about 140 peripheral blood samples, which came from over 40 ophthalmopathy, some 73 hyperthyroidism and roughly 17 progressor patients. The study also compared thyroid tissue and blood T-cell repertoires from five or six Graves' hyperthyroidism patients. The paper's findings and limits, for the study overall: In validation, progression to ophthalmopathy was predicted by the model with roughly 69% sensitivity and around 76% specificity, a median of 6.5 months before onset. A 13 V-J signature model separated ophthalmopathy from stable hyperthyroidism, with nearly 90% sensitivity and around 84% specificity in cross-validation and 80%/75% in testing. Most expanded thyroid clonotypes (frequency above 0.001) were also found in blood, which suggests that blood repertoires may mirror thyroid immune responses. No statistical method was used to set the sample size in advance, and investigators knew the group allocation.

The TCR beta CDR3 regions were amplified from the RNA transcripts. The first round of RT-PCR for the TCR CDR3 was performed with the HTBI primer set and the Qiagen OneStep RT-PCR kit. The libraries were constructed in a second round of multiplex PCR and then size-selected and purified. Sequencing of the libraries was done on an Illumina HiSeq2000 using paired-end 100 bp reads. The study's processing was this. Raw data were processed with SOAPnuke, discarding reads with adapters, uncalled bases, mean Phred below 15, or no exact constant-primer or identifier match. High-quality paired reads were merged using COPE v1.2.5, and each unique nucleotide sequence was defined as a clonotype. MiTCR v1.1 was used to align clonotypes to the IMGT TRBV, TRBD and TRBJ reference segments. Analysis was restricted to V-J combinations with a frequency above 0.0001, which covered roughly 99% of repertoires. The TCS score was defined as the ratio of F50 (clonal expansion) to E x V (chaos), calculated using BLOSUM62-based TCRdist between CDR3 peptides within each V-J. Welch's t-statistics and random forest reduced around 510 V-J features to fewer than 15, which were used in a naive Bayes classifier (R e1071). Starting from the raw public reads, TCRdb applied fastp trimming at Q25, assembled clones with MiXCR and retained in-frame beta chains. Every entry covers one CDR3 protein and lists the most common genes and DNA from its rows. The V and J calls shown here were made by TCRdb, not taken from the authors' results. Present in this sample are more than 550,000 distinct CDR3 sequences, roughly a sixth of which were seen just once. The ten largest clones take up approximately 16% of the sample.

Including the terminal cysteine and phenylalanine, the CDR3 comprises 15 residues. Here the CDR3 DNA is all that survives: 45 bases in frame from base 1. Germline trimming: 2 bases from V, 4 bases from J; junction bases outside gene matches: 4. CDR1 KGHSH and CDR2 LQKENI are derived from the germline V gene. Hyperthyroidism patients were newly diagnosed, with disease duration under 2 months, and aged 18 to 65 years. The study excluded patients with uncontrolled infections, other autoimmune diseases, pregnancy or lactation. Diagnoses were based on clinical symptoms, serum thyroxine and TRAb, thyroid ultrasound and orbital computed tomography. For progressor patients, blood was drawn at the first diagnosis of hyperthyroidism, before any ophthalmopathy symptoms had appeared. PBMCs were separated from roughly 10 ml of fresh peripheral blood using Ficoll-Paque density gradient centrifugation. Progressor patients were first diagnosed with Graves' hyperthyroidism and then developed ophthalmopathy during follow-up. Trizol reagent was used to extract total RNA, and RNA quality was then checked on an Agilent 2100 Bioanalyzer.

The rearrangement joined TRBV18 to TRBJ1-5; TRBD1 fits 8 bases in the junction. The sequencing input was blood. The sequence derives from a woman aged 50 to 60 with Graves' hyperthyroidism that later progressed to Graves' ophthalmopathy. The DNA sequence follows: TGTGCCAGCTCACCAAGGACAGGGAAAAATCAGCCCCAGCATTTT. It codes for CASSPRTGKNQPQHF.